Listed below are T cell receptor beta chains from one sample, sequenced in a study of shared clonotypes between healthy human individuals. TCRdb's copy holds only in-frame clones and misses some; the assay was immunoSEQ multiplex PCR. This table holds millions of clones, roughly 92% found once. Sequenced: naive CD4+ T cells sorted from blood. All receptors come from a man between 18 and 35 years old in good health. Both conserved end residues are part of each CDR3. The D gene is left open where the match is weak. Only some rows state a clone size, as once, few, many or a class for expanded clones.

size	V	J	D	DNA	CDR3
once	TRBV18	TRBJ2-2	.	TGTGCCAGCTCCAACGACGGGGAGCTGTTTTTT	CASSNDGELFF
.	TRBV5-1	TRBJ2-7	TRBD2	TGCGCCAGCAGCACCAGACTAGCGGACGAGCAGTACTTC	CASSTRLADEQYF
.	TRBV7-9	TRBJ2-1	TRBD2	TGTGCCAGCAGCTTGGGGACTAGCGGGGCCTTTTGGGAGCAGTTCTTC	CASSLGTSGAFWEQFF
once	TRBV4-1	TRBJ2-5	TRBD2	TGCGCCAGCAGCCAAGGACTAGCGGGGGGTCCCCAAGAGACCCAGTACTTC	CASSQGLAGGPQETQYF
once	TRBV7-7	TRBJ2-2	.	TGTGCTAGCAGCTTCTTTGTGGGCTTAGAGCTGTTTTTT	CASSFFVGLELFF
once	TRBV29-1	TRBJ1-1	.	TGCAGTGGGGGGGACACCGAAGCTTTCTTT	CSGGDTEAFF
.	TRBV19	TRBJ2-1	.	TGTGCCAGTAGTATAGATCTGGAGGGATACAATGAGCAGTTCTTC	CASSIDLEGYNEQFF
.	TRBV5-1	TRBJ2-1	.	TGCGCCAGCAGCTTGGGACGGACTATCTACAATGAGCAGTTCTTC	CASSLGRTIYNEQFF
.	TRBV6-4	TRBJ2-2	.	TGTGCCAGCAGTCTTACAGGGCCCTCGAACACCGGGGAGCTGTTTTTT	CASSLTGPSNTGELFF
.	TRBV18	TRBJ2-2	TRBD1	TGTGCCAGCTCACACCGGACAGGGAAAAACACCGGGGAGCTGTTTTTT	CASSHRTGKNTGELFF
.	TRBV5-1	TRBJ2-5	.	TGCGCCAGCAGCCAGACCAGTAGGGAGACCCAGTACTTC	CASSQTSRETQYF